This TCR beta chain was identified during a study of CD8+CD57+ T cells in acquired aplastic anemia. The overall study: When averaged, DNA from sorted CD4+ and CD8+ cells came to approximately 3.2 ug.

Germline lookup yields CDR1 DFQATT and CDR2 SNEGSKA (reference sequence). The germline V and J ends were trimmed by 3 bases and 3 bases, with 8 bases remaining between them. This CDR3 is built from 13 residues. This clonotype was counted at least ten times. Its antigen remains unidentified. Points from the study as a whole: Patients and controls turned out to have twenty-nine CD8+ CDR3 sequences in common. In CD8+ cells, Simpson's diversity showed no significant difference between patients and controls.

According to the study, genomic DNA was the template for TCR beta VDJ and CDR3 profiling. TCRdb called the reads again in MiXCR, with one record for every CDR3 protein. This table has around 180,000 distinct CDR3 sequences, 55% to 70% appearing once. Source material: sorted CD4+, CD8+, or CD8+CD57+ T cells (not recorded which) from PBMCs. The chain has TRBV20-1 and TRBJ2-2; D is possibly TRBD1 (5 bases). This TCR came from a human donor in good health. The CDR3 DNA follows: TGCAGTGCTAGGTTAGGGGACACCGGGGAGCTGTTTTTT. It translates to CSARLGDTGELFF.